Only a few counts were recorded for the clone carrying this T cell receptor (beta chain). Antigen: not known. These data belong to a study of response to subunit inactivated influenza vaccine. General study points: It was the authors' suggestion that each seasonal influenza vaccination recruits few new T cells.

TCRdb independently ran MiXCR on the RT-PCR reads; one entry per CDR3 protein. The table has roughly 650,000 distinct CDR3 sequences, around 13% seen once. CDR1 SQVTM and CDR2 ANQGSEA come from the germline V gene. The length of the CDR3 is 12 residues. Trimming cost V 5 bases and J 4 bases, with 10 bases left between them. Sequencing was performed on PBMCs from blood, taken approximately 15 days before vaccination. The rearrangement uses TRBV29-1 and TRBJ2-3; possibly TRBD1 or TRBD2 for D (5 bases each). The TCR originated in a man in his forties or fifties who received an inactivated influenza vaccine. The CDR3 DNA reads as TGCAGCGTTCTATTGGGGGCAGATACGCAGTATTTT. It specifies CSVLLGADTQYF.